The 24 T cell receptor beta chains below all came from one sample that was sequenced in a study of OX40 agonist ivuxolimab in advanced cancers. TCRdb's table, derived via immunoSEQ multiplex PCR, lists solely in-frame clones and lacks some. The profile shows roughly 63,000 clones, over 75% of them singletons. Here the sequenced sample was CD4+ or CD8+ T cells sorted from blood, taken in a trial of the OX40 agonist ivuxolimab. The receptor set was obtained from an adult with an advanced solid tumor such as melanoma, head and neck, liver or kidney cancer.

The table lists this clone with a count of one. CDR3 DNA: TGCGCCAGCAGATCCCCGGGACAGTCGAACACCGGGGAGCTGTTTTTT. It encodes CASRSPGQSNTGELFF. V gene TRBV5-1 combines with J gene TRBJ2-2; 7 bases align to TRBD1. The length of the CDR3 is 16 residues. Germline loops: CDR1 SGHRS, CDR2 YFSETQ. Trimming cost V 5 bases and J 0 bases; bases outside gene matches: 7.

The V call is TRBV29-1, the J call TRBJ2-5; possible D gene TRBD1, 5 bases. Germline-derived CDR1 and CDR2 are SQVTM and ANQGSEA. CDR3 length: 13 residues. Trimming cost V 6 bases and J 0 bases, with 11 bases left between them. The chain's CDR3 is CSVATEYQETQYF. CDR3 bases: TGCAGCGTGGCGACAGAATACCAAGAGACCCAGTACTTC.

The V and J genes are TRBV11-2 and TRBJ1-4; no clear D. Trimming took 5 bases from V and 6 from J, leaving 10 bases between them. The CDR3 consists of 13 residues. The germline gives CDR1 SGHAT, CDR2 FQNNGV. The CDR3 is CASSRPGDEKLFF. Written as DNA, the CDR3 is TGTGCCAGCAGCCGCCCCGGGGATGAAAAACTGTTTTTT. Variable domain in full (rest from reference TRBV11-2 and TRBJ1-4): EAGVAQSPRYKIIEKRQSVAFWCNPISGHATLYWYQQILGQGPKLLIQFQNNGVVDDSQLPKDRFSAERLKGVDSTLKIQPAKLEDSAVYLCASSRPGDEKLFFGSGTQLSVL.

The rearrangement links TRBV6-4 to TRBJ2-7; 7 bases map to TRBD1. The CDR3 is made up of 13 amino acids. J gave up 6 bases and V 8 bases, and 10 bases lay outside the gene matches. CDR1 is MRHNA and CDR2 is SNTAGT in the germline V gene. The CDR3 DNA reads TGTGCCAGCGTCGACAGGGAAGGGTCCGAGCAGTACTTC. Amino acids: CASVDREGSEQYF.

V gene TRBV7-3 combines with J gene TRBJ2-2; no reliable D call. V was clipped by 5 bases and J by 5 bases, with 6 bases between them. Germline V gene sequence: CDR1 SGHTA, CDR2 FQGTGA. The CDR3 extends over 12 amino acids. The CDR3 DNA reads as TGTGCCAGCAGCCCCTTAACCGGGGAGCTGTTTTTT. This gives the protein CASSPLTGELFF.

The rearrangement joins TRBV5-1 to TRBJ2-5; D could derive from TRBD1 or TRBD2 (6 bases each). The V gene's germline CDR1 is SGHRS and CDR2 YFSETQ. The V end lost 0 bases, the J end lost 2 bases, and 14 bases lay between the germline ends. This CDR3 comprises 16 residues. CDR3 region: CASSLAGWRGQETQYF. CDR3 coding DNA: TGCGCCAGCAGCTTGGCCGGCTGGAGGGGGCAAGAGACCCAGTACTTC.

The V gene is TRBV6-4, the J gene TRBJ2-1, with D possibly TRBD2 on 6 matching bases. This CDR3 contains 16 residues. V was pared by 4 bases and J by 2 bases, with 15 bases between. CDR1 MRHNA and CDR2 SNTAGT come from the germline V gene. DNA for the CDR3: TGTGCCAGCAGTGCCTCTCCTGGAGGGGCCTACAATGAGCAGTTCTTC. Encoded protein: CASSASPGGAYNEQFF.

This clone was counted between two and nine times. The chain recombines TRBV29-1 with TRBJ1-3, with unresolved D. Deletions cut 7 bases from V and 4 bases from J, with 11 bases between. Germline loops: CDR1 SQVTM, CDR2 ANQGSEA. This CDR3 is 12 amino acids long. The CDR3 here is CSAIEGGNTIYF. The CDR3 DNA follows: TGCAGCGCCATCGAGGGAGGAAACACCATATATTTT. Combining the CDR3 with reference TRBV29-1 and TRBJ1-3 gives the whole variable domain SAVISQKPSRDICQRGTSLTIQCQVDSQVTMMFWYRQQPGQSLTLIATANQGSEATYESGFVIDKFPISRPNLTFSTLTVSNMSPEDSSIYLCSAIEGGNTIYFGEGSWLTVV.

The chain employs TRBV6-6 and TRBJ2-7; 9 bases fit TRBD1. Per the germline V gene, CDR1 is MNHNY and CDR2 is SVGAGI (reference sequence). After removal of 1 base from V and 4 bases from J, the junction contained 8 bases not matched to a gene. The CDR3 is 16 residues long. Here the CDR3 reads CASSYLAGQGPYEQYF. The CDR3 bases are TGTGCCAGCAGTTACTTGGCGGGACAGGGACCTTACGAGCAGTACTTC.

The V gene is TRBV28, the J gene TRBJ2-3; a weak D match, TRBD2 (5 bases). Germline assignment: CDR1 MDHEN and CDR2 SYDVKM. With 6 bases removed from V and 2 bases from J, the gap between germline ends came to 24 bases. CDR3 length: 18 residues. Here the CDR3 DNA reads TGTGCCAGCAGCTCCCCATGGGTGCAGACTATCAACACAGATACGCAGTATTTT. Amino acid sequence: CASSSPWVQTINTDTQYF.

The chain recombines TRBV5-1 with TRBJ2-1; possible D gene TRBD2, 6 bases. Trimming removed 0 bases at V and 4 bases at J, with 11 bases between. Germline lookup yields CDR1 SGHRS and CDR2 YFSETQ. The CDR3 is made up of 15 amino acids. CDR3 loop: CASSLAQTSYNEQFF. The CDR3 DNA is TGCGCCAGCAGCTTGGCCCAGACTAGTTACAATGAGCAGTTCTTC.

The chain is built from TRBV7-2 and TRBJ2-7; D may match TRBD1 or TRBD2 (7 bases each). V lost 3 bases to trimming and J lost 3 bases, with 18 bases between them. Germline V gene lookup returns CDR1 SGHTA and CDR2 FQGNSA. The CDR3 runs to 16 residues. The CDR3 sequence is CASSFGLGGLGYEQYF. DNA for the CDR3: TGTGCCAGCAGCTTTGGACTAGGGGGCTTGGGCTACGAGCAGTACTTC.

This rearrangement joins TRBV6-1 to TRBJ1-2; D is uncertain. The CDR3 loop spans 14 amino acids. Germline V gene lookup returns CDR1 MNHNS and CDR2 SASEGT. Trimming removed 5 bases from V and 6 bases from J, with 16 bases in between. The CDR3 DNA reads as TGTGCCAGCAGTCCGGCCGTCCAAAACAATGGCTACACCTTC. Translation: CASSPAVQNNGYTF.

V gene TRBV2 combines with J gene TRBJ1-2; D may be TRBD1 (6 bases). Per germline, CDR1 SNHLY and CDR2 FYNNEI. The CDR3 consists of 14 residues. V was clipped by 5 bases and J by 3 bases, with 13 bases between them. The DNA for the CDR3 is TGTGCCAGCAGTTTCGGGGGCGCGGACTATGGCTACACCTTC. Translating it yields CASSFGGADYGYTF.

The chain combines TRBV5-1 with TRBJ2-2, with D uncertain. CDR3 length: 15 amino acids. V lost 4 bases to trimming and J lost 0 bases, with 10 bases between them. The V gene's germline CDR1 is SGHRS and CDR2 YFSETQ. CDR3 protein: CASSHDGTNTGELFF. The CDR3 nucleotides read TGCGCCAGCAGCCATGACGGAACGAACACCGGGGAGCTGTTTTTT.

The rearrangement joins TRBV6-6 to TRBJ2-1; D ambiguous. CDR1 is MNHNY, CDR2 SVGAGI, per germline (reference sequence). The CDR3 loop spans 13 amino acids. The V end lost 6 bases, the J end lost 0 bases, and 6 bases lay between the germline ends. The CDR3 sequence is CASSPGSYNEQFF. CDR3 sequence (DNA): TGTGCCAGCAGCCCAGGCTCCTACAATGAGCAGTTCTTC.

The V gene is TRBV2, the J gene TRBJ2-5; 12 nucleotides match TRBD2. V trimming: 6 bases; J trimming: 5 bases; junction bases outside the gene matches: 4. CDR1 SNHLY and CDR2 FYNNEI come from the germline V gene. The CDR3 has 14 residues. CDR3 protein: CASSATSGSETQYF. Written as DNA, the CDR3 is TGTGCCAGCAGCGCGACTAGCGGGAGTGAGACCCAGTACTTC.

This clone was detected a few times. The V and J genes are TRBV2 and TRBJ2-1; 11 bases match TRBD2. V lost 5 bases to trimming and J lost 5 bases; unmatched junction nucleotides: 5. The germline V gene has CDR1 SNHLY and CDR2 FYNNEI. There are 15 residues in the CDR3. CDR3 bases: TGTGCCAGCAGTTTTAGCGGGAGGGCCAACAATGAGCAGTTCTTC. This encodes CASSFSGRANNEQFF.

The CDR3 here is CASSLAWGGSGNTIYF. In DNA form, the CDR3 reads TGTGCCAGCAGCTTAGCTTGGGGGGGCTCTGGAAACACCATATATTTT. The chain combines TRBV11-2 with TRBJ1-3; weak D call: TRBD1 (5 bases). The ends were cut back, 1 base at V and 0 bases at J, with 10 bases in the middle. The germline gives CDR1 SGHAT, CDR2 FQNNGV. The CDR3 is 16 amino acids.

The rearrangement joins TRBV6-5 to TRBJ1-5; D is unresolved. Germline assignment: CDR1 MNHEY and CDR2 SVGAGI. This CDR3 comprises 13 residues. V was clipped by 5 bases and J by 5 bases, with 10 bases between them. The CDR3 bases are TGTGCCAGCAGTATTTGGCCAGATCAGCCCCAGCATTTT. This encodes CASSIWPDQPQHF.

This clone occurred a few times. This chain links TRBV15 with TRBJ2-2, with a possible D match to TRBD1 (5 bases). The CDR3 has 14 residues. Between the trimmed V and J ends, which lost 6 bases and 2 bases, there was a span of 10 bases. Germline V gene lookup returns CDR1 LNHNV and CDR2 YYDKDF (reference sequence). The CDR3 protein is CATRAGRNTGELFF. Here the CDR3 DNA reads TGTGCCACCAGAGCAGGGCGTAACACCGGGGAGCTGTTTTTT. The entire variable domain, with the rest obtained from reference TRBV15 and TRBJ2-2, is as follows: DAMVIQNPRYQVTQFGKPVTLSCSQTLNHNVMYWYQQKSSQAPKLLFHYYDKDFNNEADTPDNFQSRRPNTSFCFLDIRSPGLGDTAMYLCATRAGRNTGELFFGEGSRLTVL.

The V and J genes are TRBV27 and TRBJ2-7, with D perhaps TRBD2 (7 bases). CDR3 size: 13 residues. Germline V gene sequence: CDR1 MNHEY, CDR2 SMNVEV (reference sequence). V was clipped by 6 bases and J by 5 bases, with 14 bases between them. In DNA, the CDR3 is TGTGCCAGCAGCCGCCCCGGGGGGCACGAGCAGTACTTC. Residues: CASSRPGGHEQYF.

The chain recombines TRBV12-2 with TRBJ2-5. TRBV12-2 constitutes a pseudogene. The length of the CDR3 is 11 residues. The CDR3 loop is CASRLPETQYF. Here the CDR3 DNA reads TGTGCAAGTCGGTTACCAGAGACCCAGTACTTC.

In DNA form, the CDR3 reads TGTGCCAGCAGCTTGGAGAGAAGGAACACCATATATTTT. The encoded protein is CASSLERRNTIYF. This chain links TRBV5-4 with TRBJ1-3; no clear D. V lost 0 bases and J 7 bases, leaving 8 bases between the germline ends. Germline V gene lookup returns CDR1 SGHNT and CDR2 YYREEE (reference sequence). The CDR3 is made up of 13 amino acids.